This passage covers 22 T cell receptor beta chains from one sample sequenced in a study of T-cell memory formation after mild COVID-19. TCRdb fed the 5' RACE reads into MiXCR, producing one record per CDR3 protein. The sample lists fewer than 95,000 distinct CDR3 sequences, about 13% occurring once. The sequenced material came from PBMCs or a T cell subset sorted from them (not recorded which). The receptors originated from an adult woman who had mild COVID-19 (a few samples of this study predate the infection). Cell type and time point are not known.

This clonotype has a handful of counts. The J gene is TRBJ2-7, the V gene TRBV5-1; TRBD1 matches at 7 bases. V shed 2 bases and J 2 bases; nucleotides not matched to a gene: 7. This CDR3 region has 15 residues. In germline, CDR1 is SGHRS, CDR2 YFSETQ. Here the CDR3 DNA reads TGCGCCAGCAGCTTTAGAGAAGGGGGCACCTACGAGCAGTACTTC. This gives the protein CASSFREGGTYEQYF.

The chain is built from TRBV21-1 and TRBJ2-1; the D call of TRBD1 is as the table states it, not checked on the DNA. TRBV21-1 counts as a pseudogene. CDR3 size: 16 residues. The DNA of the CDR3 is TGTGCCAGCAGCAAATCCGGGACAGGGGTAGTAGATGAGCAGTTCTTC. Residues: CASSKSGTGVVDEQFF.

This clonotype appeared many times. The chain combines TRBV7-6 with TRBJ2-7; 7 nucleotides line up with TRBD2. V gave up 4 bases and J gave up 5 bases; unmatched junction bases: 11. Germline lookup yields CDR1 SGHVS and CDR2 FNYEAQ. This CDR3 has 15 amino acids. Here the CDR3 reads CASSSLAGPADEQYF. The CDR3 coding sequence is TGTGCCAGCAGCTCCTTAGCGGGTCCGGCCGACGAGCAGTACTTC.

The chain recombines TRBV13 with TRBJ2-3; 12 positions agree with TRBD2. The CDR3 runs to 17 residues. The junction had 6 bases not matched to a gene; V was cut back by 0 bases and J by 5 bases. From germline, CDR1 is PRHDT and CDR2 FYEKMQ (reference sequence). CDR3 coding DNA: TGTGCCAGCAGCTTAGGCCACCTAGCGGGGGGGGAAGATACGCAGTATTTT. This gives the protein CASSLGHLAGGEDTQYF.

This chain joins TRBV5-1 and TRBJ2-7, with 8 bases lining up with TRBD1. The CDR3 runs to 14 residues. Unmatched junction bases numbered 7, after V lost 4 bases and J lost 4 bases. The germline V gene encodes CDR1 SGHRS and CDR2 YFSETQ. CDR3 sequence (DNA): TGCGCCAGCAGCCTGGCAGGGGGCTTTTACGAGCAGTACTTC. Translation: CASSLAGGFYEQYF. The complete variable domain, with remaining parts taken from reference TRBV5-1 and TRBJ2-7, reads KAGVTQTPRYLIKTRGQQVTLSCSPISGHRSVSWYQQTPGQGLQFLFEYFSETQRNKGNFPGRFSGRQFSNSRSEMNVSTLELGDSALYLCASSLAGGFYEQYFGPGTRLTVT.

In its sample, this clonotype was seen a few times. The V gene is TRBV6-6, the J gene TRBJ2-1; 8 bases line up with TRBD1. The V gene's germline CDR1 is MNHNY and CDR2 SVGAGI (reference sequence). The V gene end was trimmed by 2 bases and the J gene end by 6 bases; junction bases not matched to a gene: 9. This CDR3 is built from 16 residues. CDR3 in amino acids: CASSYPGTGPSNEQFF. The CDR3 DNA reads as TGTGCCAGCAGTTACCCCGGGACAGGACCATCCAATGAGCAGTTCTTC.

Remarks on this clonotype: A much larger clone differs by one base, so this may be a read error. J is TRBJ2-7 and V is TRBV4-3, with 9 bases lining up with TRBD2. Germline V gene data show CDR1 as LGHNA and CDR2 as YSLEER. This CDR3 has 15 residues. CDR3 protein: CTSSQDPSGIYEQYF. The CDR3 DNA follows: TGCACCAGCAGCCAAGATCCTAGCGGGATCTACGAGCAGTACTTC.

This clonotype appeared a few times. The chain joins TRBV5-6 to TRBJ2-3; possible D gene TRBD1, 6 bases. V was trimmed by 7 bases and J by 6 bases, leaving 6 bases between them. CDR3 length: 10 amino acids. In germline, CDR1 is SGHDT, CDR2 YYEEEE. CDR3: CASGQDTQYF. DNA of the CDR3: TGTGCCAGCGGACAGGATACGCAGTATTTT.

This clonotype showed up just a few times. This rearrangement joins TRBV9 to TRBJ2-1, with D possibly TRBD1 on 7 matching bases. CDR3 length: 15 amino acids. CDR1 is SGDLS and CDR2 is YYNGEE in the germline V gene. The ends were cut back, 5 bases at V and 1 base at J, with 13 bases in the middle. This CDR3 is CASSSSGGSYNEQFF. CDR3 DNA: TGTGCCAGCAGTTCCTCAGGGGGGTCCTACAATGAGCAGTTCTTC.

This chain links TRBV20-1 with TRBJ2-2; tentative D call: TRBD2 (6 bases). This CDR3 comprises 15 residues. Trimming pared 5 bases from V and 0 bases from J, leaving 13 bases between. Germline V gene lookup returns CDR1 DFQATT and CDR2 SNEGSKA (reference sequence). The CDR3, as DNA: TGCAGTGCTGGGATCGGGACTGCGAACACCGGGGAGCTGTTTTTT. Its translation: CSAGIGTANTGELFF.

The V call is TRBV19, the J call TRBJ2-3; TRBD1 matches 7 bases. Germline V gives CDR1 LNHDA, CDR2 SQIVND (reference sequence). The CDR3 contains 15 residues. The ends lost 6 bases at V and 2 bases at J; junction bases unmatched: 8. CDR3 nucleotides: TGTGCCAGTAGCTCCCGACAGGGAGCCACAGATACGCAGTATTTT. It encodes CASSSRQGATDTQYF.

This clonotype has more than one count but fewer than ten. The chain carries TRBV7-6 and TRBJ1-1, with D tentatively TRBD1 (5 bases). CDR1 SGHVS and CDR2 FNYEAQ come from the germline V gene. The CDR3 consists of 22 residues. V shed 5 bases and J shed 3 bases, with 37 bases lying between them. DNA for the CDR3: TGTGCCAGCAGCCACAGGACCGGCCCCGGGTTCGGAATCGGTATTCTGGACACTGAAGCTTTCTTT. Translated: CASSHRTGPGFGIGILDTEAFF.

In DNA, the CDR3 is TGTGCCAGCAGCTTCTGGACGGATCCCTCCTACGAGCAGTACTTC. Amino acid sequence: CASSFWTDPSYEQYF. The J gene is TRBJ2-7, the V gene TRBV11-1; no definite D call. CDR3 length equals 15 residues. V gave up 3 bases and J gave up 0 bases, with 12 bases separating them. Per germline, CDR1 SGHAT and CDR2 FQDESV (reference sequence).

This clonotype has a handful of counts. The J gene is TRBJ2-7, the V gene TRBV4-1, with 8 bases that match TRBD1. Germline V lookup: CDR1 MGHRA, CDR2 YSYEKL. V lost 4 bases and J lost 0; bases outside the gene matches: 5. There are 15 residues in the CDR3. The CDR3 region has the DNA TGCGCCAGCAGCCCCGGACAGGGTGGCTCCTACGAGCAGTACTTC. It codes for CASSPGQGGSYEQYF.

This clonotype was detected only a few times. The rearrangement links TRBV25-1 to TRBJ2-7; D is perhaps TRBD1 (5 bases). Germline-derived CDR1 and CDR2 are MGHDK and SYGVNS. Trimming took off 3 bases at V and 2 bases at J, with 11 bases between the two ends. The CDR3 is 14 amino acids. CDR3 DNA: TGTGCCAGCAGTGACTGGGGCCATACCTACGAGCAGTACTTC. Protein product: CASSDWGHTYEQYF.

This clonotype was seen many times. The chain uses TRBV12-3 or TRBV12-4 and TRBJ2-1; tentatively, D is TRBD2 (6 bases). This CDR3 has 14 residues. Deletions cut 7 bases from V and 3 bases from J, with 13 bases between. CDR3 coding DNA: TGTGCCAGCAAAGATAGCGGCCACTACAATGAGCAGTTCTTC. Protein: CASKDSGHYNEQFF.

This chain connects TRBV5-1 to TRBJ2-3; D is possibly TRBD1 or TRBD2 (5 bases each). Trimming shortened V by 4 bases and J by 4 bases, and 16 bases separated the two germline ends. Germline assignment: CDR1 SGHRS and CDR2 YFSETQ. This CDR3 has 15 residues. The CDR3 DNA follows: TGCGCCAGCAGCCCCGGGACCCGGAGCGCAGATACGCAGTATTTT. This sequence encodes CASSPGTRSADTQYF.

This rearrangement joins TRBV12-3 or TRBV12-4 to TRBJ2-5; D gene unclear. V lost 4 bases and J lost 1, with 13 bases in between. The CDR3 is 15 amino acids. The CDR3 region has the DNA TGTGCCAGCAGTTCGGGCGTGGGCCTCCAAGAGACCCAGTACTTC. It is translated as CASSSGVGLQETQYF.

This rearrangement joins TRBV19 to TRBJ1-1, with D possibly being TRBD1 (5 bases). V lost 8 bases and J lost 1, with 14 bases in between. Germline CDR1 is LNHDA and CDR2 is SQIVND (reference sequence). This CDR3 spans 14 amino acids. CDR3 bases: TGTGCCAGTGCTTCGGACACCTGGAACACTGAAGCTTTCTTT. The encoded protein is CASASDTWNTEAFF.

This clonotype was observed a handful of times. The genes are TRBV29-1 and TRBJ2-7, with TRBD2 identical over 10 bases. The CDR3 contains 14 residues. The J segment lost 2 bases and the V segment lost 4 bases, leaving 5 bases of the junction unmatched. CDR1 and CDR2 from the germline V gene are SQVTM and ANQGSEA. CDR3 in DNA: TGCAGCGTTGTATTAACTAGCGGGGCCTACGAGCAGTACTTC. It is translated as CSVVLTSGAYEQYF.

This clonotype was seen more than once but under ten times. V and J are TRBV6-1 and TRBJ1-5, with D possibly being TRBD1 (5 bases). The CDR3 has 19 residues. V was cut by 6 bases and J by 0 bases, with 24 bases left in between. The V gene's germline CDR1 is MNHNS and CDR2 SASEGT. As DNA, the CDR3 is TGTGCCAGCAGAGACCTCGGGGGGGAAGGTTTTGGTAGCAATCAGCCCCAGCATTTT. Translating it yields CASRDLGGEGFGSNQPQHF.

V gene TRBV5-6 combines with J gene TRBJ2-3; 8 bases align to TRBD1. The germline V gene has CDR1 SGHDT and CDR2 YYEEEE. J was trimmed by 4 bases and V by 3 bases; bases with no gene match: 10. The CDR3 contains 16 residues. CDR3 sequence (DNA): TGTGCCAGCAGCTCACGACAGGGGTTCCGGGCAGATACGCAGTATTTT. Residues: CASSSRQGFRADTQYF.